This TCR beta chain was sequenced in a study of cytomegalovirus exposure and HLA in healthy donors. About the research overall: The study placed approximately 78% of its 398 genotyped donors in the Caucasian-associated ancestry cluster.

Primers included in the PCR were 60 Vbeta and 13 Jbeta primers. Under the authors' procedure: Later, tens of millions of unique TCR beta chains were counted in an analysis, and about 10 million of them were shared. Only in-frame clones appear in the TCRdb table, and some are missing; sequencing was by immunoSEQ multiplex PCR. That table is the source of V, J and clone size, and D and trimming were worked out from the DNA. The top ten hold 2% to 3% of the sample, which has nearly 110,000 clones, about 75% seen once. The germline V gene encodes CDR1 SNHLY and CDR2 FYNNEI. This CDR3 is 14 amino acids long.

The source is a man aged 40-50 years in good health and CMV-seronegative. The V gene is TRBV2, the J gene TRBJ2-5; 8 bases are a match to TRBD2. Judging by the DNA end, TRBJ2-7 fits better; the J call may be wrong. Sequencing was carried out using PBMCs. The CDR3 coding sequence is TGTGCCAGCCGAAAAAGCGGGGGTTCCTACGAGCAGTACTTC. Amino acid sequence: CASRKSGGSYEQYF.